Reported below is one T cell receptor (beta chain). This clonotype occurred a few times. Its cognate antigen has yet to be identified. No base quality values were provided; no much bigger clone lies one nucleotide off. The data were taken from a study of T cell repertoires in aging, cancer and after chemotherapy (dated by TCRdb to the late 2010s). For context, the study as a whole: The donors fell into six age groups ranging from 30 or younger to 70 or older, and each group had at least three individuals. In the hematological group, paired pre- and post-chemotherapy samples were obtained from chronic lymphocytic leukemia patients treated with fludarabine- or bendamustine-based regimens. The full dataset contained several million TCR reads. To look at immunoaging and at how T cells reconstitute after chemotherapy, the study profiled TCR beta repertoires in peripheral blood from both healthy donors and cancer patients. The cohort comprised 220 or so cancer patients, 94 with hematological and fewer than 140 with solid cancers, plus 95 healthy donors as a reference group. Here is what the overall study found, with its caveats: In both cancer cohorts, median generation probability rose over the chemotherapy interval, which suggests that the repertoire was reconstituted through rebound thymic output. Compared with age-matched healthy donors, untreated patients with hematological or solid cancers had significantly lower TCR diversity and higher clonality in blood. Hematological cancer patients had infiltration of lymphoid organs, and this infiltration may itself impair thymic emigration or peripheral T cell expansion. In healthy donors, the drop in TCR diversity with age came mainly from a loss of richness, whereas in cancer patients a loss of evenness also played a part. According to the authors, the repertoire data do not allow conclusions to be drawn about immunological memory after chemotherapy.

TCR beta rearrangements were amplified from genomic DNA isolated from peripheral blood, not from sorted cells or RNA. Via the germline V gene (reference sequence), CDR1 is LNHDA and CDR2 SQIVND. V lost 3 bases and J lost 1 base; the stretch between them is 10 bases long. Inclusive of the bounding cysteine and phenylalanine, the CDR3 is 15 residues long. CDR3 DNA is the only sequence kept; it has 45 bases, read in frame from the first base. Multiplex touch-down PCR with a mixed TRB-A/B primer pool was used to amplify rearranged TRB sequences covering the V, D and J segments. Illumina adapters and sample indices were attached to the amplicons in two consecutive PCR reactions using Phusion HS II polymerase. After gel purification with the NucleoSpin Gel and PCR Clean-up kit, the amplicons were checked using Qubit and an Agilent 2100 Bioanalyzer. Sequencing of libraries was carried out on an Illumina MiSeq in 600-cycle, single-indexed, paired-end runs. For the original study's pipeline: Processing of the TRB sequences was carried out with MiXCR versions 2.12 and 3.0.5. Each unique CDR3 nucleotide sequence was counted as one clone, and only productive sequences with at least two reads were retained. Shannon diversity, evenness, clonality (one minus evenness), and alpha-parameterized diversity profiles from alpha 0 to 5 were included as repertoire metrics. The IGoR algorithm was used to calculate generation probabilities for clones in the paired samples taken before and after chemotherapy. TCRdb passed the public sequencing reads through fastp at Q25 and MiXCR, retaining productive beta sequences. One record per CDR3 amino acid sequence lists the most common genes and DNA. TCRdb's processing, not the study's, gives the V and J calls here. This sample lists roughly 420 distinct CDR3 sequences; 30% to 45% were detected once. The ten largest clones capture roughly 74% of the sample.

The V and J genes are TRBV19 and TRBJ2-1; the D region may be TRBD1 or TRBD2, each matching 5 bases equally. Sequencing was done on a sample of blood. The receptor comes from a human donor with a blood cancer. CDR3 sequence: CASSMYEGSYNEQFF. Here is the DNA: TGTGCCAGTAGTATGTATGAGGGGTCCTACAATGAGCAGTTCTTC.